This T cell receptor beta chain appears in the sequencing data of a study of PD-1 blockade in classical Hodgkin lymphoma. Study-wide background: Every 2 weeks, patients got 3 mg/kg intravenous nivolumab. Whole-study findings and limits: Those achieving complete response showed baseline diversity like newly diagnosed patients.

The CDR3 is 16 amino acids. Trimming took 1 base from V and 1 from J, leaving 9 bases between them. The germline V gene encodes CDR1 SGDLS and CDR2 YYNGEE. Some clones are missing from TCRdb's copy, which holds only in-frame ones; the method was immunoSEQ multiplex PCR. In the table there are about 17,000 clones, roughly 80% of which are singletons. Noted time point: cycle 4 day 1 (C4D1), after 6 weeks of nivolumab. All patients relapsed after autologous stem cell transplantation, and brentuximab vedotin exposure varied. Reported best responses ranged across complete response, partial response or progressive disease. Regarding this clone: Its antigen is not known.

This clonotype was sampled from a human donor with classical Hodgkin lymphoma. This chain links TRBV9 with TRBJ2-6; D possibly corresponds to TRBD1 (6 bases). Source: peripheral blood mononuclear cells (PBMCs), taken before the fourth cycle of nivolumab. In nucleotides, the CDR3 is TGTGCCAGCAGCGTACCCAGGGGTTCTGGGGCCAACGTCCTGACTTTC. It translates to CASSVPRGSGANVLTF.